These 28 T cell receptor beta chains were all obtained from the same sample, sequenced in a study of blood T cell repertoires in COVID-19. TCRdb's copy holds only in-frame clones and misses some; the assay was immunoSEQ multiplex PCR. The data contain about 46,000 clones, around 83% of them singletons. Sequencing used peripheral blood. All receptors come from a woman older than 75 with acute or convalescent COVID-19.

This chain connects TRBV9 to TRBJ1-1; D is uncertain. Trimming took 0 bases from V and 0 from J, leaving 3 bases between them. Germline CDR1 reads SGDLS; CDR2 reads YYNGEE. The CDR3 sequence is 13 residues long. The CDR3 DNA reads TGTGCCAGCAGCGTAGCAATGAACACTGAAGCTTTCTTT. It is translated as CASSVAMNTEAFF. Based on the CDR3 plus reference TRBV9 and TRBJ1-1, the full variable domain is DSGVTQTPKHLITATGQRVTLRCSPRSGDLSVYWYQQSLDQGLQFLIQYYNGEERAKGNILERFSAQQFPDLHSELNLSSLELGDSALYFCASSVAMNTEAFFGQGTRLTVV.

The chain employs TRBV6-4 and TRBJ1-1; TRBD1 agrees at 8 bases. With V trimmed by 5 bases and J by 6 bases, 5 bases remained unmatched. The CDR3 runs to 13 residues. CDR1 is MRHNA and CDR2 is SNTAGT in the germline V gene. The DNA of the CDR3 is TGTGCCAGCAGTCAGAACAGGGGGGCTGAAGCTTTCTTT. Amino acid sequence: CASSQNRGAEAFF.

CDR3 amino acids: CAWSGGETQYF. CDR3 sequence (DNA): TGTGCCTGGAGCGGGGGGGAGACCCAGTACTTC. This chain connects TRBV30 to TRBJ2-5; TRBD2 aligns across 7 bases. CDR3 size: 11 residues. Germline CDR1 is GTSNPN and CDR2 is SVGIG (reference sequence). V dropped 3 bases and J dropped 5; count of bases not matched to a gene: 0.

Comments on this clone: One end of the junction fails to match germline, which may point to a read error. The chain recombines TRBV7-7 with TRBJ2-2; D possibly corresponds to TRBD1 (5 bases). The CDR3 has 15 amino acids. Germline V gene sequence: CDR1 SSHAT, CDR2 FNYEAQ (reference sequence). CDR3 in DNA: TGTGCTAGCAGCTTAGATCCAGGGCGGACCGGGGAGCTGTTTTTT. Protein sequence: CASSLDPGRTGELFF.

The J gene is TRBJ1-1, the V gene TRBV13; 10 nucleotides match TRBD1. From germline, CDR1 is PRHDT and CDR2 FYEKMQ (reference sequence). Trimming at V came to 4 bases and at J to 2 bases, leaving 7 bases not matched to a gene. The CDR3 is made up of 16 amino acids. The CDR3 coding sequence is TGTGCCAGCAGCTCCCGGGACAGGGGAACAAACACTGAAGCTTTCTTT. This codes for CASSSRDRGTNTEAFF.

There are a few counts of this clone. This chain links TRBV11-2 with TRBJ1-5, with D tentatively TRBD1 (6 bases). The V and J ends lost 1 base and 3 bases respectively, with 19 bases between them. This CDR3 spans 18 amino acids. Per the germline V gene, CDR1 is SGHAT and CDR2 is FQNNGV. DNA of the CDR3: TGTGCCAGCAGCTTAGGACGACGCGGGGGGGCCCTCAATCAGCCCCAGCATTTT. Translating gives CASSLGRRGGALNQPQHF.

This chain uses TRBV6-1 with TRBJ1-1; D is ambiguous. The CDR3 loop spans 16 amino acids. Per the germline V gene, CDR1 is MNHNS and CDR2 is SASEGT. V lost 2 bases to trimming and J lost 0 bases, with 13 bases between them. The CDR3 DNA is TGTGCCAGCAGTGAATACGGGGTACCAATGAACACTGAAGCTTTCTTT. It specifies CASSEYGVPMNTEAFF.

The chain uses TRBV4-2 and TRBJ2-7, with D tentatively TRBD2 (5 bases). Germline V gene lookup returns CDR1 LGHNA and CDR2 YNFKEQ. V gave up 5 bases and J gave up 2 bases, with 13 bases separating them. The CDR3 covers 14 residues. In DNA form, the CDR3 reads TGTGCCAGCAGCACGGTGGCGGGCCCCTACGAGCAGTACTTC. Its translation is CASSTVAGPYEQYF.

The chain couples TRBV14 to TRBJ2-7; D may be TRBD1 (6 bases). Germline CDR1 SGHDN, CDR2 FVKESK. The ends were cut back, 2 bases at V and 1 base at J, with 12 bases in the middle. This CDR3 is 15 amino acids long. The CDR3 protein is CASSQYRAGSYEQYF. CDR3 bases: TGTGCCAGCAGCCAATACAGGGCTGGTTCCTACGAGCAGTACTTC.

The CDR3 DNA reads as TGCGCCAGCAGCTTGGGAGGACAGGGTAGTGAAAAACTGTTTTTT. Translating gives CASSLGGQGSEKLFF. The chain couples TRBV5-1 to TRBJ1-4, with 8 bases fitting TRBD1. In germline, CDR1 is SGHRS, CDR2 YFSETQ. The CDR3 loop spans 15 amino acids. The V gene end was trimmed by 0 bases and the J gene end by 7 bases; junction bases not matched to a gene: 5.

The genes are TRBV5-1 and TRBJ1-4, with D possibly being TRBD1 (5 bases). The germline V gene has CDR1 SGHRS and CDR2 YFSETQ. The CDR3 is 15 residues long. Trimming removed 4 bases from V and 4 bases from J, with 14 bases in between. The CDR3 region is CASSRGGDDNEKLFF. In DNA form, the CDR3 reads TGCGCCAGCAGCCGTGGGGGGGACGATAATGAAAAACTGTTTTTT.

V gene TRBV10-2 combines with J gene TRBJ1-1; 8 positions match TRBD1. The CDR3 totals 15 residues. With V trimmed by 6 bases and J by 8 bases, 14 bases remained unmatched. Germline lookup yields CDR1 WSHSY and CDR2 SAAADI. This chain's CDR3 is CASRPKQGDKVEAFF. The CDR3 DNA reads as TGCGCCAGCAGACCAAAACAGGGGGACAAAGTAGAAGCTTTCTTT.

V usage is TRBV5-5 and J usage is TRBJ1-1, with TRBD1 matching over 9 bases. CDR3 length: 15 residues. Looked up from germline, CDR1 is SGHKS and CDR2 is YYEKEE (reference sequence). V trimming: 3 bases; J trimming: 4 bases; junction bases outside the gene matches: 7. CDR3 coding DNA: TGTGCCAGCAGCTCAGCCGGGACAGGGATCACTGAAGCTTTCTTT. As protein: CASSSAGTGITEAFF.

The chain uses TRBV2 and TRBJ1-2, with no clear D. The V end lost 6 bases, the J end lost 4 bases, and 12 bases lay between the germline ends. CDR1 SNHLY and CDR2 FYNNEI come from the germline V gene. This CDR3 comprises 13 residues. CDR3 sequence: CASRATETYGYTF. DNA for the CDR3: TGTGCCAGCAGGGCCACGGAGACCTATGGCTACACCTTC.

V usage is TRBV5-1 and J usage is TRBJ2-7, with D possibly being TRBD1 (6 bases). This CDR3 has 13 amino acids. From germline, CDR1 is SGHRS and CDR2 YFSETQ. The germline V and J ends were trimmed by 2 bases and 3 bases, with 9 bases remaining between them. CDR3 sequence (DNA): TGCGCCAGCAGCTTAGGGGGTTTCTACGAGCAGTACTTC. Protein product: CASSLGGFYEQYF. Looking up the rest from reference TRBV5-1 and TRBJ2-7 gives the full variable domain: KAGVTQTPRYLIKTRGQQVTLSCSPISGHRSVSWYQQTPGQGLQFLFEYFSETQRNKGNFPGRFSGRQFSNSRSEMNVSTLELGDSALYLCASSLGGFYEQYFGPGTRLTVT.

The V gene is TRBV15, the J gene TRBJ1-6, with unresolved D. Per the germline V gene, CDR1 is LNHNV and CDR2 is YYDKDF (reference sequence). The CDR3 length is 18 residues. The V gene lost 0 bases and the J gene lost 1 base, with 13 bases spanning the gap. CDR3 sequence: CATSRDIRDVSYNSPLHF. In DNA form, the CDR3 reads TGTGCCACCAGCAGAGATATTCGCGATGTGTCCTATAATTCACCCCTCCACTTT. Together with reference TRBV15 and TRBJ1-6, the CDR3 gives the full variable domain: DAMVIQNPRYQVTQFGKPVTLSCSQTLNHNVMYWYQQKSSQAPKLLFHYYDKDFNNEADTPDNFQSRRPNTSFCFLDIRSPGLGDTAMYLCATSRDIRDVSYNSPLHFGNGTRLTVT.

The genes are TRBV7-9 and TRBJ1-1; D may be TRBD1 (5 bases). Germline V CDR1 and CDR2: SEHNR, FQNEAQ (reference sequence). Trimming pared 7 bases from V and 3 bases from J, leaving 15 bases between. This CDR3 is built from 14 residues. The CDR3 region has the DNA TGTGCCAGCATTCCCGGGGGTACGGACACTGAAGCTTTCTTT. This encodes CASIPGGTDTEAFF. Using reference TRBV7-9 and TRBJ1-1 for the parts outside the CDR3, the full variable domain is DTGVSQNPRHKITKRGQNVTFRCDPISEHNRLYWYRQTLGQGPEFLTYFQNEAQLEKSRLLSDRFSAERPKGSFSTLEIQRTEQGDSAMYLCASIPGGTDTEAFFGQGTRLTVV.

The CDR3 loop reads CASTRTPQETQYF. As DNA, the CDR3 is TGTGCCAGCACACGGACTCCCCAAGAGACCCAGTACTTC. The gene calls are TRBV12-3 or TRBV12-4 and TRBJ2-5; possibly TRBD2 for D (5 bases). This CDR3 contains 13 residues. Deletions cut 7 bases from V and 1 base from J, with 10 bases between.

This clone appeared a single time. CDR3: CASSASWTGNFYEQYF. CDR3 DNA sequence: TGTGCCAGCAGTGCCTCTTGGACAGGGAATTTCTACGAGCAGTACTTC. V usage is TRBV6-4 and J usage is TRBJ2-7, with 8 bases that match TRBD1. The CDR3 totals 16 residues. Germline loops: CDR1 MRHNA, CDR2 SNTAGT. Trimming cost V 4 bases and J 3 bases; bases outside gene matches: 11.

The count of this clone is one. The chain couples TRBV2 to TRBJ1-4; TRBD1 might be the D (6 bases). The V end was cut by 6 bases, the J end by 6 bases, with 17 bases between. The CDR3 runs 15 residues. Germline V lookup: CDR1 SNHLY, CDR2 FYNNEI. The CDR3 reads CASSVGGQADEKLFF. CDR3 DNA sequence: TGTGCCAGCAGCGTAGGGGGTCAGGCGGATGAAAAACTGTTTTTT.

The gene calls are TRBV6-5 and TRBJ1-2; D call uncertain. The CDR3 is made up of 16 amino acids. The V and J ends lost 4 bases and 6 bases respectively, with 21 bases between them. CDR1 is MNHEY and CDR2 is SVGAGI in the germline V gene. The CDR3 DNA is TGTGCCAGCAGTTTAGTCTCCGATCGAGGGCAGAATGGCTACACCTTC. This gives the protein CASSLVSDRGQNGYTF.

The chain carries TRBV7-2 and TRBJ2-3; 7 bases are a match to TRBD1. CDR1 and CDR2 from the germline V gene are SGHTA and FQGNSA. The CDR3 extends over 16 amino acids. V shed 5 bases and J 0 bases; nucleotides not matched to a gene: 8. CDR3 nucleotides: TGTGCCAGCAGCCCACAGGGGAGCTCTAGCACAGATACGCAGTATTTT. Protein sequence: CASSPQGSSSTDTQYF.

In its sample, this clone was seen a few times. The V and J genes are TRBV19 and TRBJ1-3; D is uncertain. The germline V gene has CDR1 LNHDA and CDR2 SQIVND (reference sequence). The CDR3 is 12 amino acids. Trimming removed 6 bases from V and 0 bases from J, with 3 bases in between. The CDR3 bases are TGTGCCAGTAGCTACTCTGGAAACACCATATATTTT. Encoded protein: CASSYSGNTIYF.

The chain has TRBV27 and TRBJ1-5, with D maybe TRBD1 (5 bases). The CDR3 extends over 15 amino acids. Deletions cut 6 bases from V and 0 bases from J, with 12 bases between. Germline CDR1 and CDR2: MNHEY and SMNVEV (reference sequence). This CDR3 is CASRENRRSNQPQHF. In DNA form, the CDR3 reads TGTGCCAGCAGGGAGAACAGGCGTAGCAATCAGCCCCAGCATTTT.

The chain recombines TRBV19 with TRBJ2-2; D uncertain. The germline gives CDR1 LNHDA, CDR2 SQIVND (reference sequence). Trimming cost V 1 base and J 2 bases, with 8 bases left between them. This CDR3 is built from 15 residues. The CDR3 DNA follows: TGTGCCAGTAGTATAGTGGCAGGTAACACCGGGGAGCTGTTTTTT. It is translated as CASSIVAGNTGELFF.

This clone was counted once. The CDR3 is CASSQDGGYGGYTF. CDR3 bases: TGTGCCAGCAGCCAAGATGGGGGGTACGGTGGCTACACCTTC. J is TRBJ1-2 and V is TRBV3-1 (or the pseudogene TRBV3-2); maybe TRBD1 (5 bases). The CDR3 covers 14 residues. Germline V gives CDR1 LGHDT, CDR2 YNNKEL (reference sequence). Trimming removed 0 bases at V and 7 bases at J, with 12 bases between.

The CDR3 nucleotides read TGTGCCAGCAGTTACGCGGTCTCTGGGGCCAACGTCCTGACTTTC. Encoded protein: CASSYAVSGANVLTF. The chain is built from TRBV6-5 and TRBJ2-6; no definite D call. V dropped 2 bases and J dropped 0 bases, with 5 bases sitting between them. Germline V CDR1 and CDR2: MNHEY, SVGAGI. The CDR3 has 15 residues.

The V call is TRBV30, the J call TRBJ1-5, with D possibly being TRBD1 (6 bases). The CDR3 length is 14 residues. Germline CDR1 is GTSNPN and CDR2 is SVGIG (reference sequence). V lost 1 base and J 0 bases, leaving 7 bases between the germline ends. The CDR3 loop reads CAWSGGGSNQPQHF. The CDR3 region has the DNA TGTGCCTGGAGTGGAGGGGGTAGCAATCAGCCCCAGCATTTT.